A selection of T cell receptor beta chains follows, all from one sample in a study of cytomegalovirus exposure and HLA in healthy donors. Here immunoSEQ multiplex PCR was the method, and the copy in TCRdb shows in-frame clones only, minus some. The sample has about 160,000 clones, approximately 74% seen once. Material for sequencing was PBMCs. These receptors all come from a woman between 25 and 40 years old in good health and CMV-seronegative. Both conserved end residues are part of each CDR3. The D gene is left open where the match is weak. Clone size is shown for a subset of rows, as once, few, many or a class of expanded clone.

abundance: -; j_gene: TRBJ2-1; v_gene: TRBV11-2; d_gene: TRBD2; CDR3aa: CASSLDKREGSYNEQFF; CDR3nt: TGTGCCAGCAGCTTAGATAAGCGGGAGGGCTCCTACAATGAGCAGTTCTTC
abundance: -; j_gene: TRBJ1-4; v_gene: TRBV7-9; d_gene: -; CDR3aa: CASSPGQGPKLFF; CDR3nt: TGTGCCAGCAGCCCAGGCCAGGGCCCGAAACTGTTTTTT
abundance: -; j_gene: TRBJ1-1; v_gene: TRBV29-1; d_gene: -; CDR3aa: CSVRDGGRTEAFF; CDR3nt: TGCAGCGTCCGGGACGGGGGTAGGACTGAAGCTTTCTTT
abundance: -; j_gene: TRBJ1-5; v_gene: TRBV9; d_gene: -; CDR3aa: CASSVGATGNQPQHF; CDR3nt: TGTGCCAGCAGCGTAGGTGCTACAGGCAATCAGCCCCAGCATTTT
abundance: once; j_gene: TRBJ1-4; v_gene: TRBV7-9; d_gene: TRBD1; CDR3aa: CASSLTGINEKLFF; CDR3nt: TGTGCCAGCAGCTTGACAGGGATCAATGAAAAACTGTTTTTT
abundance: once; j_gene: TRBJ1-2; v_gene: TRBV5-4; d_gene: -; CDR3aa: CASSPRAGVGYTF; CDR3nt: TGTGCCAGCAGCCCAAGGGCAGGGGTGGGCTACACCTTC
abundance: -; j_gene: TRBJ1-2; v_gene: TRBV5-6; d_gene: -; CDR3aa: CASSRGGGYTF; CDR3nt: TGTGCCAGCAGCCGAGGAGGTGGCTACACCTTC
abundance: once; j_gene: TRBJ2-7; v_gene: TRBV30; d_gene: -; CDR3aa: CAWSVGISYEQYF; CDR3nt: TGTGCCTGGAGTGTCGGGATCTCCTACGAGCAGTACTTC
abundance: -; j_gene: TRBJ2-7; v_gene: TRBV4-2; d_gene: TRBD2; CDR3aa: CASSLAGDYEQYF; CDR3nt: TGTGCCAGCAGTCTAGCGGGAGACTACGAGCAGTACTTC
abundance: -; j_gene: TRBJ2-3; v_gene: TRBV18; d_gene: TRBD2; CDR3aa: CASSFNSGRAADTQYF; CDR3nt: TGTGCCAGCTCCTTCAATAGCGGGAGGGCCGCAGATACGCAGTATTTT
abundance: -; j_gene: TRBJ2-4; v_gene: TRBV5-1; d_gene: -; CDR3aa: CASSLAGRGVNIQYF; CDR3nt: TGCGCCAGCAGCTTGGCCGGCAGAGGAGTAAACATTCAGTACTTC
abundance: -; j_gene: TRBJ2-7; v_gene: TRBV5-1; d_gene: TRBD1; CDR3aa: CASRIEGAREQYF; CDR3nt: TGCGCCAGCAGAATTGAGGGGGCGCGGGAGCAGTACTTC